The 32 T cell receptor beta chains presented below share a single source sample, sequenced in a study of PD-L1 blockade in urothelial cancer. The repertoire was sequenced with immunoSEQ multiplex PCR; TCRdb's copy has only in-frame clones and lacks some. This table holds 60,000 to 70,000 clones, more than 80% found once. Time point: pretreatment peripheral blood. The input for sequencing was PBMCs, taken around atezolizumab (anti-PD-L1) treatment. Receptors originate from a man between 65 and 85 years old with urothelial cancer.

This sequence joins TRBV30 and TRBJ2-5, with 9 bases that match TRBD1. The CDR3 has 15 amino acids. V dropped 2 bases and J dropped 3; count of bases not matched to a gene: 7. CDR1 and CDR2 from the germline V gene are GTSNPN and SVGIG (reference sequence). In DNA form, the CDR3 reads TGTGCCTGGAGTCGCGGGACAGGGATGGAAGAGACCCAGTACTTC. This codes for CAWSRGTGMEETQYF.

The CDR3 is CSVQPEVGGDYEQYF. Written as DNA, the CDR3 is TGCAGCGTTCAACCGGAAGTGGGGGGGGACTACGAGCAGTACTTC. This sequence joins TRBV29-1 and TRBJ2-7; 7 nucleotides line up with TRBD2. Germline CDR1 SQVTM, CDR2 ANQGSEA. The CDR3 spans 15 residues. The V and J ends lost 5 bases and 3 bases, in that order; junction bases with no gene match: 13.

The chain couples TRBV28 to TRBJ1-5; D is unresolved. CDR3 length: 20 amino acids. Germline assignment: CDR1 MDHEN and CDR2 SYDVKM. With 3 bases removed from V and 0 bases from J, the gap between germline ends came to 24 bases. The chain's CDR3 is CASSFQAGGGSTHSNQPQHF. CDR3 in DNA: TGTGCCAGCAGTTTTCAGGCCGGTGGAGGCAGTACACATAGCAATCAGCCCCAGCATTTT. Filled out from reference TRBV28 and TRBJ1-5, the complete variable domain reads DVKVTQSSRYLVKRTGEKVFLECVQDMDHENMFWYRQDPGLGLRLIYFSYDVKMKEKGDIPEGYSVSREKKERFSLILESASTNQTSMYLCASSFQAGGGSTHSNQPQHFGDGTRLSIL.

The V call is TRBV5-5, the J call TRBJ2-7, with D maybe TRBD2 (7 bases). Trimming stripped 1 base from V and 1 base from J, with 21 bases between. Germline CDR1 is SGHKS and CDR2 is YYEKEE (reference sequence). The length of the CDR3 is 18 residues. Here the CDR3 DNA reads TGTGCCAGCAGCTTGACCCCAATCGGGGGGCGAGATTCCTACGAGCAGTACTTC. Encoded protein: CASSLTPIGGRDSYEQYF.

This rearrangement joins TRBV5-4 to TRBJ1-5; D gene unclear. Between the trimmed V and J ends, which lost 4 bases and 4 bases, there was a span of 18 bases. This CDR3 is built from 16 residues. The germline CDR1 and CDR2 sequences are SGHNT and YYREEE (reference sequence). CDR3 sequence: CASSPTPGGTNQPQHF. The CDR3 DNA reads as TGTGCCAGCAGCCCAACGCCAGGTGGTACGAATCAGCCCCAGCATTTT.

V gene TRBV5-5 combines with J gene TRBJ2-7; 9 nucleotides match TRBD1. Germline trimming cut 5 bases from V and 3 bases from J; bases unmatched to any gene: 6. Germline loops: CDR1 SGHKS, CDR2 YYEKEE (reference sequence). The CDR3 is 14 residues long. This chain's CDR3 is CASSFTGGNYEQYF. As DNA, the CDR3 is TGTGCCAGCAGTTTCACAGGGGGCAACTACGAGCAGTACTTC. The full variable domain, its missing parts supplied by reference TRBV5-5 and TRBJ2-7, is DAGVTQSPTHLIKTRGQQVTLRCSPISGHKSVSWYQQVLGQGPQFIFQYYEKEERGRGNFPDRFSARQFPNYSSELNVNALLLGDSALYLCASSFTGGNYEQYFGPGTRLTVT.

The CDR3 DNA reads TGTGCCAGTAGTATCGAGACAGGTGATGAAAAACTGTTTTTT. Its protein product is CASSIETGDEKLFF. This sequence joins TRBV19 and TRBJ1-4; maybe TRBD1 (6 bases). The ends were cut back, 3 bases at V and 6 bases at J, with 11 bases in the middle. CDR3 length equals 14 residues. The germline gives CDR1 LNHDA, CDR2 SQIVND (reference sequence).

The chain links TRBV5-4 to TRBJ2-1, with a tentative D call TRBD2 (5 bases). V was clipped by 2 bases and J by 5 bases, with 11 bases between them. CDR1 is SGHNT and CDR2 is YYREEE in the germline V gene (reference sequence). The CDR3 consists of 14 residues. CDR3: CASSLVPGDNEQFF. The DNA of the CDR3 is TGTGCCAGCAGCTTAGTACCCGGGGACAATGAGCAGTTCTTC.

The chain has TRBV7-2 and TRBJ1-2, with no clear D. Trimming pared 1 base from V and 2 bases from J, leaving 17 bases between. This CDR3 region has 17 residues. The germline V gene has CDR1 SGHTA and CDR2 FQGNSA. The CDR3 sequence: CASSLGAALQTNYGYTF. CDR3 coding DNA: TGTGCCAGCAGCTTAGGGGCAGCTTTACAGACAAACTATGGCTACACCTTC.

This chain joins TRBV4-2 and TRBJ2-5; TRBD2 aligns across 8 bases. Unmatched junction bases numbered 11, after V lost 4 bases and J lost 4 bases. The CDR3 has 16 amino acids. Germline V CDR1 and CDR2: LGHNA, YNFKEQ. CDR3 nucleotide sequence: TGTGCCAGCAGCCTTTCGTATGGTAGCGGGATAGAGACCCAGTACTTC. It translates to CASSLSYGSGIETQYF.

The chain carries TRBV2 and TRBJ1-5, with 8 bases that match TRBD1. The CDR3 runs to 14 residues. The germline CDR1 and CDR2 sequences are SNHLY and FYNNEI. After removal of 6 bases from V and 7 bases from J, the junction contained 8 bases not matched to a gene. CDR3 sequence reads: CASRYTGGNQPQHF. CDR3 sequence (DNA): TGTGCCAGCAGATATACAGGGGGTAACCAGCCCCAGCATTTT.

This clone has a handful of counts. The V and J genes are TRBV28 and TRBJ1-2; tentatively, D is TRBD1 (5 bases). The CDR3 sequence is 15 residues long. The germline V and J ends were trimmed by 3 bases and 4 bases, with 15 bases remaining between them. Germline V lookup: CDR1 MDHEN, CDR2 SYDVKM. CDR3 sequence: CASSFGRAASYGYTF. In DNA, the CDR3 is TGTGCCAGCAGTTTCGGCAGGGCCGCTTCCTATGGCTACACCTTC.

CDR3: CASSFSGFAYNEQFF. The CDR3 bases are TGCGCCAGCAGCTTTAGCGGTTTCGCTTACAATGAGCAGTTCTTC. The chain recombines TRBV5-1 with TRBJ2-1; a weak D match, TRBD2 (6 bases). Germline V CDR1 and CDR2: SGHRS, YFSETQ. The CDR3 has 15 residues. Trimming pared 2 bases from V and 4 bases from J, leaving 13 bases between.

CDR3 loop: CASSPPSGHSYNEQFF. In DNA form, the CDR3 reads TGTGCCAGCAGTCCCCCTAGCGGGCACTCCTACAATGAGCAGTTCTTC. This sequence joins TRBV28 and TRBJ2-1; 8 bases line up with TRBD2. The V and J ends lost 5 bases and 0 bases, in that order; junction bases with no gene match: 6. Per the germline V gene, CDR1 is MDHEN and CDR2 is SYDVKM. The CDR3 length is 16 residues.

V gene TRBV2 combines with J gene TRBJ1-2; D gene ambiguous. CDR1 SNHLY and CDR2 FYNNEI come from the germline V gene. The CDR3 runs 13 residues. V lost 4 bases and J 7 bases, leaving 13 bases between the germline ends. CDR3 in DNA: TGTGCCAGCAGTGGGGATCCGGAGGGTGGCTACACCTTC. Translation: CASSGDPEGGYTF.

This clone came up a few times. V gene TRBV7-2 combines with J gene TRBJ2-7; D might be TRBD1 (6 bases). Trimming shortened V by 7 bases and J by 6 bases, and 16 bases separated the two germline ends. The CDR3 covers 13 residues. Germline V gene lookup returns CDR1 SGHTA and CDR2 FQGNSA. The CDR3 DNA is TGTGCCAGCACCTACTTAGAGGGGGTCGAGCAGTACTTC. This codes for CASTYLEGVEQYF.

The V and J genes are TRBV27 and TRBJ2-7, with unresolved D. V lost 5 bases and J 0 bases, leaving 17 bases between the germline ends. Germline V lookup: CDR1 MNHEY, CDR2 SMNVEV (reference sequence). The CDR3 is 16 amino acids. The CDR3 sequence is CASSPIASPSSYEQYF. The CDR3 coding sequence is TGTGCCAGCAGTCCTATAGCTTCCCCTAGCTCCTACGAGCAGTACTTC.

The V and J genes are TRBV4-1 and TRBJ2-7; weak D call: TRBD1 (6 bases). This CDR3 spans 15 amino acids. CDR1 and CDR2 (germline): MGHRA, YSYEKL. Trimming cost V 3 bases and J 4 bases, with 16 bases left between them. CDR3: CASSQVPGTLYEQYF. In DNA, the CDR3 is TGCGCCAGCAGCCAGGTTCCCGGGACACTTTACGAGCAGTACTTC.

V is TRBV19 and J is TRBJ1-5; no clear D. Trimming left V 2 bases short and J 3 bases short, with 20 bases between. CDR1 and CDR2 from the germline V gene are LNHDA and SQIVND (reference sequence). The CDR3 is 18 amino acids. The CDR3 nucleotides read TGTGCCAGTAGTATAATATCATTGGAGGCGCAGCTCAATCAGCCCCAGCATTTT. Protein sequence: CASSIISLEAQLNQPQHF.

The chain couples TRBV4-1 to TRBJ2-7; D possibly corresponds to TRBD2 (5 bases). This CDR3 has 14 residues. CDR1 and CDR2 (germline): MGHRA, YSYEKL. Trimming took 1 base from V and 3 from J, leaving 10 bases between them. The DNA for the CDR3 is TGCGCCAGCAGCCAAGGGTCAGGAGGCTACGAGCAGTACTTC. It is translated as CASSQGSGGYEQYF.

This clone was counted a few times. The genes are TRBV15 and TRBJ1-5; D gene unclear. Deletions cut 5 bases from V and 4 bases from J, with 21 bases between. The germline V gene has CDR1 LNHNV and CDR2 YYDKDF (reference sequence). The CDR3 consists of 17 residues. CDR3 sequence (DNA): TGTGCCACCAGCGGCTCCTCGGGAGCTACTCGGAATCAGCCCCAGCATTTT. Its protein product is CATSGSSGATRNQPQHF. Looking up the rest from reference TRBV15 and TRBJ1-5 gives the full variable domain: DAMVIQNPRYQVTQFGKPVTLSCSQTLNHNVMYWYQQKSSQAPKLLFHYYDKDFNNEADTPDNFQSRRPNTSFCFLDIRSPGLGDTAMYLCATSGSSGATRNQPQHFGDGTRLSIL.

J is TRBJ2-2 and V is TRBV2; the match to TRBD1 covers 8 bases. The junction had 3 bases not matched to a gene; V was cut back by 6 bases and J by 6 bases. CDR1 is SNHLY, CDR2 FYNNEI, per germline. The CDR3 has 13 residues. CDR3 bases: TGTGCCAGCAGACAGGGGGTTGCCGGGGAGCTGTTTTTT. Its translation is CASRQGVAGELFF.

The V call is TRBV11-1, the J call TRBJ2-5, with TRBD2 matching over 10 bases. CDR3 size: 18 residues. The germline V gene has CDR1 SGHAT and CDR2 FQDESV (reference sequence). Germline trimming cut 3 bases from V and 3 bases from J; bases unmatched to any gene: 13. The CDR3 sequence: CASSFLYPLAGVKETQYF. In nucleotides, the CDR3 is TGTGCCAGCAGCTTTCTTTATCCCCTAGCGGGAGTAAAAGAGACCCAGTACTTC.

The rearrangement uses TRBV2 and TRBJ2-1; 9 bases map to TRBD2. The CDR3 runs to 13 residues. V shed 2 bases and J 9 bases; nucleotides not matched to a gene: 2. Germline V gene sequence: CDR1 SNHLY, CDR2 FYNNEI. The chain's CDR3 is CASSETREGEQFF. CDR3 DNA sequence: TGTGCCAGCAGTGAAACGCGGGAGGGTGAGCAGTTCTTC.

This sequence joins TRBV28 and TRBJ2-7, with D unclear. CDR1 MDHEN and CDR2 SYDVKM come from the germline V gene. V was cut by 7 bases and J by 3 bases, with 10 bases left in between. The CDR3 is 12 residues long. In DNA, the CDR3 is TGTGCCAGCACCGCAGTTGACTACGAGCAGTACTTC. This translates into CASTAVDYEQYF. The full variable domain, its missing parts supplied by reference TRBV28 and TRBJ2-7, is DVKVTQSSRYLVKRTGEKVFLECVQDMDHENMFWYRQDPGLGLRLIYFSYDVKMKEKGDIPEGYSVSREKKERFSLILESASTNQTSMYLCASTAVDYEQYFGPGTRLTVT.

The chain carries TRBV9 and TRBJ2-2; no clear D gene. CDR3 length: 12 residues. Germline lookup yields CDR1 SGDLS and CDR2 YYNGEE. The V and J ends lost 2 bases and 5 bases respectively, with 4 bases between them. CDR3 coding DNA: TGTGCCAGCAGCGTTGAGACCGGGGAGCTGTTTTTT. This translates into CASSVETGELFF.

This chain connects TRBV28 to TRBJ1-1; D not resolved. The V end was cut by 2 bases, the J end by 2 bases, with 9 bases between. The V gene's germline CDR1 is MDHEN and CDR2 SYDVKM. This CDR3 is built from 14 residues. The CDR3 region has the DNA TGTGCCAGCAGTTTACCGCAGACTAACACTGAAGCTTTCTTT. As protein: CASSLPQTNTEAFF.

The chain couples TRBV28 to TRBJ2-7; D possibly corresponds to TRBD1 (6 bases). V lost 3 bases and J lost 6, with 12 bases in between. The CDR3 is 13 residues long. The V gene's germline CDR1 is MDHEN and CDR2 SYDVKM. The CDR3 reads CASSFPGAGEQYF. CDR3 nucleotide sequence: TGTGCCAGCAGTTTTCCAGGGGCGGGCGAGCAGTACTTC. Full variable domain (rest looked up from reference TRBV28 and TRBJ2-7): DVKVTQSSRYLVKRTGEKVFLECVQDMDHENMFWYRQDPGLGLRLIYFSYDVKMKEKGDIPEGYSVSREKKERFSLILESASTNQTSMYLCASSFPGAGEQYFGPGTRLTVT.

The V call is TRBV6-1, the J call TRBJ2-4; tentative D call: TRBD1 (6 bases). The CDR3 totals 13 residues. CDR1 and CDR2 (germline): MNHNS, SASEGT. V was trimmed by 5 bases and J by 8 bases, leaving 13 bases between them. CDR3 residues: CASSHPDSYIQYF. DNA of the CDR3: TGTGCCAGCAGTCACCCGGACAGTTACATTCAGTACTTC.

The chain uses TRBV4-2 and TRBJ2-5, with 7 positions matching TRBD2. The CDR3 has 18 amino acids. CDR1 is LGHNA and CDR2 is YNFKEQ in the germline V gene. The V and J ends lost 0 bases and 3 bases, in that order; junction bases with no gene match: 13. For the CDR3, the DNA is TGTGCCAGCAGCCAAGAGGAAACTAGCGCCCGCTATAAAGAGACCCAGTACTTC. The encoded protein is CASSQEETSARYKETQYF.

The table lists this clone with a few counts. Written as DNA, the CDR3 is TGTGCCAGCAGTACAGGGGATCCCGGGGAGCTGTTTTTT. It specifies CASSTGDPGELFF. This chain joins TRBV28 and TRBJ2-2, with 7 bases lining up with TRBD1. The germline gives CDR1 MDHEN, CDR2 SYDVKM. The trim removed 5 bases at V and 6 bases at J, leaving 3 bases unmatched. The length of the CDR3 is 13 residues.

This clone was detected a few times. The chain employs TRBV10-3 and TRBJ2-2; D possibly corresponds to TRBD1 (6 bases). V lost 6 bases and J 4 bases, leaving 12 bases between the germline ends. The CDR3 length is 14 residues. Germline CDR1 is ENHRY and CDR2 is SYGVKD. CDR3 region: CAISGQSITGELFF. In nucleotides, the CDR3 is TGTGCCATCAGCGGACAGTCGATCACCGGGGAGCTGTTTTTT.